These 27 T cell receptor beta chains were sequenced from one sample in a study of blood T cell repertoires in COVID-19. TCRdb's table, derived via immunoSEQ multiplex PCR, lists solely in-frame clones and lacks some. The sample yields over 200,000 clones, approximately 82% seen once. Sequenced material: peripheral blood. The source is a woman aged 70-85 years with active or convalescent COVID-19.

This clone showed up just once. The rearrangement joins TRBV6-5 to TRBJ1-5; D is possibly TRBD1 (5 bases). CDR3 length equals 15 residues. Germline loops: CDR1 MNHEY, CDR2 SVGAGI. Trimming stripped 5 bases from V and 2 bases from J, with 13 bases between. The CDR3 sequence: CASSLQVGGNQPQHF. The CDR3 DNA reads TGTGCCAGCAGTCTACAGGTAGGAGGCAATCAGCCCCAGCATTTT.

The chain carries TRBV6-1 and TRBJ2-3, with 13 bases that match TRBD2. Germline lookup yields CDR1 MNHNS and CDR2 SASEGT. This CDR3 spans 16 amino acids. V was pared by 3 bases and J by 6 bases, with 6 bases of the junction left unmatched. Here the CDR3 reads CASSDGTSGIGDTQYF. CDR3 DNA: TGTGCCAGCAGTGACGGGACTAGCGGGATTGGGGATACGCAGTATTTT.

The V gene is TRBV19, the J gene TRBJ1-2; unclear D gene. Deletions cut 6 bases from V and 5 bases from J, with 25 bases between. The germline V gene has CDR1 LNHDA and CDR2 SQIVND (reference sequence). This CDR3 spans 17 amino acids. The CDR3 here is CASRMTDGGLGNYGYTF. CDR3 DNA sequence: TGTGCCAGTAGGATGACCGATGGAGGGTTAGGAAATTATGGCTACACCTTC.

CDR3 sequence (DNA): TGTGCCAGCAGCTTACAGGGGTTCACCTACAATGAGCAGTTCTTC. Translated: CASSLQGFTYNEQFF. This chain links TRBV7-9 with TRBJ2-1; D may be TRBD1 (6 bases). Trimming shortened V by 2 bases and J by 2 bases, and 10 bases separated the two germline ends. The germline CDR1 and CDR2 sequences are SEHNR and FQNEAQ (reference sequence). CDR3 size: 15 residues.

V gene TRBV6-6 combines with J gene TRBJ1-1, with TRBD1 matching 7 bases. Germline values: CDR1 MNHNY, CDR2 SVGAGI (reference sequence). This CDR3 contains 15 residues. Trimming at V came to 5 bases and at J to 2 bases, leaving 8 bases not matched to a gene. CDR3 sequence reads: CASSRQGNVNTEAFF. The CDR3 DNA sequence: TGTGCCAGCAGTAGACAGGGTAACGTAAACACTGAAGCTTTCTTT.

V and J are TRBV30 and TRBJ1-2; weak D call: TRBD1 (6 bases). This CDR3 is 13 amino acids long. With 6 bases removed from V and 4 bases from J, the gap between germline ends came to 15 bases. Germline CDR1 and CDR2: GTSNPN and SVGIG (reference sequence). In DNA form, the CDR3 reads TGTGCCTGCCACGACAGGACGGTCTATGGCTACACCTTC. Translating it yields CACHDRTVYGYTF.

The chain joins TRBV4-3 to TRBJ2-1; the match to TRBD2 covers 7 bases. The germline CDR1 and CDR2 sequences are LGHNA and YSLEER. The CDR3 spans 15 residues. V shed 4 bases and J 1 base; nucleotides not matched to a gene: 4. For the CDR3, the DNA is TGCGCCAGCAGCCCCGTAGCGGGTTCCTACAATGAGCAGTTCTTC. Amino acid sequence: CASSPVAGSYNEQFF.

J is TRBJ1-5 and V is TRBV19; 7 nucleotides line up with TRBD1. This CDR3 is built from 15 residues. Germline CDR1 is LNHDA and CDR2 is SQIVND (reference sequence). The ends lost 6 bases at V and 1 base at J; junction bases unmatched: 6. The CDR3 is CASSRQGRSNQPQHF. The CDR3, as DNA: TGTGCCAGTAGCCGACAGGGAAGGAGCAATCAGCCCCAGCATTTT.

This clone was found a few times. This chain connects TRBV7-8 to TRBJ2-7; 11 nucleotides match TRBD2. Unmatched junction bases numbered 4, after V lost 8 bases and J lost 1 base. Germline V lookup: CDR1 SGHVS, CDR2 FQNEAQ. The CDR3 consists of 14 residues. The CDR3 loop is CASGLAGGSYEQYF. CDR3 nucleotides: TGTGCCAGCGGTTTAGCGGGAGGGTCCTACGAGCAGTACTTC.

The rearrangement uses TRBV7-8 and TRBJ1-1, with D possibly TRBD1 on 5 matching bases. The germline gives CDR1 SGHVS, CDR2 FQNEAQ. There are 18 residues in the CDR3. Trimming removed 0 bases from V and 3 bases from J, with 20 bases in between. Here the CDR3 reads CASSLAFRARVRDTEAFF. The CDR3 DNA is TGTGCCAGCAGCTTAGCGTTCAGGGCGCGAGTTCGGGACACTGAAGCTTTCTTT.

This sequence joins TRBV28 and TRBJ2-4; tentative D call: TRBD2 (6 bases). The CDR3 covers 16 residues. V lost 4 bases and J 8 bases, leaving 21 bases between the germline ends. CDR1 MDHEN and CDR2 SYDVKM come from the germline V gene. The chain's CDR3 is CASSSPAGPGRHIQYF. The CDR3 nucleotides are TGTGCCAGCAGTTCCCCGGCGGGGCCGGGGAGACACATTCAGTACTTC.

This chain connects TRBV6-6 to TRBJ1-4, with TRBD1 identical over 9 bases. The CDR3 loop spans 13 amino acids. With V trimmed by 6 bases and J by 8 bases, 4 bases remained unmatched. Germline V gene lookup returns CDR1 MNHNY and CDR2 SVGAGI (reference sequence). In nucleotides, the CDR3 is TGTGCCAGCAGCCGGGACAGGGAGGAAAAACTGTTTTTT. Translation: CASSRDREEKLFF.

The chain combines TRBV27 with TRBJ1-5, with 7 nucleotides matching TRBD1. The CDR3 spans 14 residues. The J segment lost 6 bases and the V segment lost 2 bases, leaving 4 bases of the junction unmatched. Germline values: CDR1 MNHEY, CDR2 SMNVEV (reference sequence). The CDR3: CASSLTGVGQPQHF. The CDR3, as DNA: TGTGCCAGCAGTTTAACAGGGGTCGGTCAGCCCCAGCATTTT.

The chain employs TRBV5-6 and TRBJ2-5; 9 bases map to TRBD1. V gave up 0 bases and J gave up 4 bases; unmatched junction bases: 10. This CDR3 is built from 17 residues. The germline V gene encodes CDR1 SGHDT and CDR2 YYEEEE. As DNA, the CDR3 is TGTGCCAGCAGCTTGGCTCCGGGACAGGGATACGGAGAGACCCAGTACTTC. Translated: CASSLAPGQGYGETQYF.

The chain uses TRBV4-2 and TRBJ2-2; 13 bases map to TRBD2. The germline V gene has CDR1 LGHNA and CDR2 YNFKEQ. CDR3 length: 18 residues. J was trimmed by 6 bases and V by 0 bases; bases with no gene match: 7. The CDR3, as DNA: TGTGCCAGCAGCCAAGAACGGACTAGCGGGAGAGGGGCCGGGGAGCTGTTTTTT. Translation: CASSQERTSGRGAGELFF.

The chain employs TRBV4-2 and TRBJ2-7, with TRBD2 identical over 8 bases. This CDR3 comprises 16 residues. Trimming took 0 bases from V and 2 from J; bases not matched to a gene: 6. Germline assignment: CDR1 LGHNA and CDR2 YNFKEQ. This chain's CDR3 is CASSQDEGSGAYEQYF. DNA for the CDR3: TGTGCCAGCAGCCAAGATGAGGGTAGCGGGGCCTACGAGCAGTACTTC.

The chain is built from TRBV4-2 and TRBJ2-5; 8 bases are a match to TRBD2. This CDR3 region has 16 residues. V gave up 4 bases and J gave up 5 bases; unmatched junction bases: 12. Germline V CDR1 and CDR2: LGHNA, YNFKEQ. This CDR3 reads CASSPGGRGVMETQYF. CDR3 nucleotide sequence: TGTGCCAGCAGCCCGGGCGGGCGGGGGGTGATGGAGACCCAGTACTTC.

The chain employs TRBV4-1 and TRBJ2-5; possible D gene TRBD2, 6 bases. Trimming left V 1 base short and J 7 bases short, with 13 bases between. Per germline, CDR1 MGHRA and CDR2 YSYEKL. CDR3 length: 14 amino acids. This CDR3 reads CASSQVGPGGTQYF. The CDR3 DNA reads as TGCGCCAGCAGCCAAGTAGGACCCGGGGGGACCCAGTACTTC.

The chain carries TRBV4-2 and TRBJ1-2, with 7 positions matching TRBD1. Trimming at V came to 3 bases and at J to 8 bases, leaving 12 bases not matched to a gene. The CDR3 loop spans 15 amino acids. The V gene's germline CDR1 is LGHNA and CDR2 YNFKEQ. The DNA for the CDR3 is TGTGCCAGCAGCCAGGCAATGACAGGGTTGGGCGGCTACACCTTC. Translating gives CASSQAMTGLGGYTF.

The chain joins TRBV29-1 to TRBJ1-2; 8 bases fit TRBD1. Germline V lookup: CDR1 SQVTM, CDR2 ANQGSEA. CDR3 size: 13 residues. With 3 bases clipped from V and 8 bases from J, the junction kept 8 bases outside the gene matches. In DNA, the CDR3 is TGCAGCGTTGACGATACAGGGGGAGGAGGCTACACCTTC. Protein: CSVDDTGGGGYTF.

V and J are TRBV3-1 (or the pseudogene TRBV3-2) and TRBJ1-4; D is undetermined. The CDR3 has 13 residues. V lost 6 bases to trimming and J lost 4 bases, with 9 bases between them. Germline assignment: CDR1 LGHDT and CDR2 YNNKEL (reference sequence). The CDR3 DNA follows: TGTGCCAGCAGGAGGCCGGTTAATGAAAAACTGTTTTTT. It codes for CASRRPVNEKLFF.

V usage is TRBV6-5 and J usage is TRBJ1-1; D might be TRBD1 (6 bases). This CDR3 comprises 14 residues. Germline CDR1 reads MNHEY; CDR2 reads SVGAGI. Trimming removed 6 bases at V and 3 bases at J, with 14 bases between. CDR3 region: CASSSTGRDTEAFF. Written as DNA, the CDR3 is TGTGCCAGCAGCAGCACAGGGCGGGACACTGAAGCTTTCTTT.

CDR3 nucleotides: TGTGCCAGCAGTTACGGTCAGGGGGGTGACTACGAGCAGTACTTC. Protein product: CASSYGQGGDYEQYF. The chain uses TRBV6-5 and TRBJ2-7, with D maybe TRBD1 (7 bases). Germline-derived CDR1 and CDR2 are MNHEY and SVGAGI. This CDR3 is 15 amino acids long. Trimming shortened V by 2 bases and J by 3 bases, and 14 bases separated the two germline ends.

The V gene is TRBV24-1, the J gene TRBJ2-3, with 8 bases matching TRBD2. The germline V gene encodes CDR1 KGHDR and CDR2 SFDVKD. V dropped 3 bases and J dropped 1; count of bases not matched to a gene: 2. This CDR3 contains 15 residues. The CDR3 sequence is CATSDVLAGTDTQYF. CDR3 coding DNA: TGTGCCACCAGTGATGTACTAGCGGGCACAGATACGCAGTATTTT.

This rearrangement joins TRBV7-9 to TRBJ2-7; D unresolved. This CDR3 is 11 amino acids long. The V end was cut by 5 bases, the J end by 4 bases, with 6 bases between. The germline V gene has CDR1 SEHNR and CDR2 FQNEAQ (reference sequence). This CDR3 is CASSQEYEQYF. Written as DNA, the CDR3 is TGTGCCAGCAGCCAAGAGTACGAGCAGTACTTC.

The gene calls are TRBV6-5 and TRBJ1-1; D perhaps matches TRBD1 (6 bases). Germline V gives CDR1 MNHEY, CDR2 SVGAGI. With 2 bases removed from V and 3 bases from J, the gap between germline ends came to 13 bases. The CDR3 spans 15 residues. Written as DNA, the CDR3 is TGTGCCAGCAGTTACACAGGGTCAGTAGACACTGAAGCTTTCTTT. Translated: CASSYTGSVDTEAFF.

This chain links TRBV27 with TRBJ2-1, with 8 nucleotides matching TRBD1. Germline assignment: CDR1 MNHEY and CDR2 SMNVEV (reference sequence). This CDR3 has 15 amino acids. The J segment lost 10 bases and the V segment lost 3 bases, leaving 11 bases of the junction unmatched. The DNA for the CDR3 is TGTGCCAGCAGTTTCCGGGACAGGAGGGAAGGGGAGCAGTTCTTC. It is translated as CASSFRDRREGEQFF.